The 19 T cell receptor beta chains below all came from one sample that was sequenced in a study of T cell responses to AZD1222 COVID-19 vaccine. Libraries were prepared by immunoSEQ multiplex PCR; TCRdb keeps only in-frame clonotypes and omits some of them. The table has 100,000 or so clones, 89% seen once; the top ten hold approximately 5%. The material sequenced was peripheral blood, taken 28 days after the second AZD1222 dose. Receptors were obtained from an adult who received the AZD1222 COVID-19 vaccine.

CDR3 bases: TGCGCCAGCAGCTTGGTGTCAGCCAACCAAGAGACCCAGTACTTC. It translates to CASSLVSANQETQYF. The V call is TRBV5-1, the J call TRBJ2-5; no clear D gene. The V end was cut by 0 bases, the J end by 0 bases, with 9 bases between. From germline, CDR1 is SGHRS and CDR2 YFSETQ. The CDR3 is made up of 15 amino acids.

The chain has TRBV7-2 and TRBJ2-1; no clear D gene. The CDR3 extends over 13 amino acids. In germline, CDR1 is SGHTA, CDR2 FQGNSA. V was cut by 5 bases and J by 12 bases, with 17 bases left in between. CDR3 loop: CASSPLDRKRQFF. The DNA for the CDR3 is TGTGCCAGCAGCCCCCTGGACCGGAAAAGGCAGTTCTTC.

To note about this clone: Other nucleotide sequences in the sample specify the same CDR3. V usage is TRBV12-3 or TRBV12-4 and J usage is TRBJ1-1; tentative D call: TRBD1 (5 bases). Deletions cut 6 bases from V and 1 base from J, with 9 bases between. This CDR3 has 13 amino acids. The CDR3 region has the DNA TGTGCCAGCAGCCTCGGGGGGAACACTGAAGCTTTCTTT. Its protein is CASSLGGNTEAFF.

This rearrangement joins TRBV4-2 to TRBJ1-2; D is perhaps TRBD1 (6 bases). Between the trimmed V and J ends, which lost 1 base and 0 bases, there was a span of 12 bases. This CDR3 has 16 residues. Per germline, CDR1 LGHNA and CDR2 YNFKEQ. The CDR3 DNA reads as TGTGCCAGCAGCCAAGCGGCAGGGGAAGCTAACTATGGCTACACCTTC. Residues: CASSQAAGEANYGYTF.

This chain joins TRBV3-1 (or the pseudogene TRBV3-2) and TRBJ2-7; D not certain. Germline loops: CDR1 LGHDT, CDR2 YNNKEL (reference sequence). The CDR3 covers 14 residues. Between the trimmed V and J ends, which lost 3 bases and 1 base, there was a span of 10 bases. In nucleotides, the CDR3 is TGTGCCAGCAGCCACTCTGACGGGTCCTACGAGCAGTACTTC. Residues: CASSHSDGSYEQYF.

This clone occurred a few times. The chain is built from TRBV6-2 or TRBV6-3 and TRBJ2-7, with TRBD1 matching over 10 bases. Germline V gives CDR1 MNHEY, CDR2 SVGEGT. V was pared by 6 bases and J by 4 bases, with 6 bases of the junction left unmatched. This CDR3 has 14 amino acids. CDR3 coding DNA: TGTGCCAGCAGCCGGACAGGGGGGACTTACGAGCAGTACTTC. It specifies CASSRTGGTYEQYF.

The genes are TRBV10-2 and TRBJ2-1; D is possibly TRBD1 (6 bases). CDR1 is WSHSY, CDR2 SAAADI, per germline. V lost 6 bases to trimming and J lost 2 bases, with 8 bases between them. CDR3 length equals 13 residues. DNA for the CDR3: TGCGCCAGCAGGGACAGCCCCTACAATGAGCAGTTCTTC. Translated, it gives CASRDSPYNEQFF.

The rearrangement uses TRBV20-1 and TRBJ1-6, with D possibly being TRBD1 (6 bases). Germline-derived CDR1 and CDR2 are DFQATT and SNEGSKA (reference sequence). V gave up 3 bases and J gave up 0 bases, with 24 bases separating them. The CDR3 consists of 20 residues. DNA for the CDR3: TGCAGTGCTAGTGATTTAATCAGGGGAGGCCTGAGCTCCTATAATTCACCCCTCCACTTT. It translates to CSASDLIRGGLSSYNSPLHF.

The gene calls are TRBV4-3 and TRBJ2-3; 10 nucleotides line up with TRBD2. Losses at the gene ends were 1 base for V and 2 bases for J; bases not matched to a gene: 3. The CDR3 covers 16 residues. Germline CDR1 reads LGHNA; CDR2 reads YSLEER. The CDR3 DNA is TGCGCCAGCAGCCAAGTAGCGGGGGGCCCCACAGATACGCAGTATTTT. Translation gives CASSQVAGGPTDTQYF.

V and J are TRBV6-5 and TRBJ2-2, with D possibly matching TRBD1 (5 bases). The CDR3 spans 15 residues. With 6 bases removed from V and 7 bases from J, the gap between germline ends came to 18 bases. Germline V gene lookup returns CDR1 MNHEY and CDR2 SVGAGI. The CDR3, as DNA: TGTGCCAGCAGGCGCGCAGGGTCCTACAGCGGGGAGCTGTTTTTT. Its protein product is CASRRAGSYSGELFF.

The chain couples TRBV28 to TRBJ1-1; no clear D. Germline CDR1 is MDHEN and CDR2 is SYDVKM. CDR3 length: 15 amino acids. V was pared by 2 bases and J by 4 bases, with 14 bases between. The CDR3 DNA reads TGTGCCAGCAGTTTACTCCCCGGCGGAGGCACTGAAGCTTTCTTT. Amino acids: CASSLLPGGGTEAFF.

This chain joins TRBV19 and TRBJ1-1; no definite D call. The V gene's germline CDR1 is LNHDA and CDR2 SQIVND (reference sequence). Trimming removed 8 bases at V and 3 bases at J, with 16 bases between. The CDR3 is 14 amino acids. DNA for the CDR3: TGTGCCAGTTTATCGGGGAGTCGGGACACTGAAGCTTTCTTT. This sequence encodes CASLSGSRDTEAFF.

This sequence joins TRBV7-6 and TRBJ1-6, with TRBD1 identical over 10 bases. J lost 5 bases, V lost 5 bases, and 9 bases had no gene match. This CDR3 is 17 amino acids long. Germline CDR1 SGHVS, CDR2 FNYEAQ. The CDR3 here is CASSSRDRGGDNSPLHF. In nucleotides, the CDR3 is TGTGCCAGCAGCAGCCGGGACAGGGGAGGCGATAATTCACCCCTCCACTTT.

This clone was detected only a few times. CDR3 bases: TGTGCCAGCAGTTACAAAGAGCTAGCGGGGTGGAATGAGCAGTTCTTC. The encoded protein is CASSYKELAGWNEQFF. The rearrangement uses TRBV6-2 or TRBV6-3 and TRBJ2-1, with 9 bases matching TRBD2. Germline V gene lookup returns CDR1 MNHEY and CDR2 SVGEGT. CDR3 size: 16 residues. V dropped 2 bases and J dropped 7; count of bases not matched to a gene: 9.

The chain carries TRBV19 and TRBJ1-1; D may be TRBD1 (5 bases). CDR3 length: 15 amino acids. Germline V CDR1 and CDR2: LNHDA, SQIVND (reference sequence). The V gene lost 8 bases and the J gene lost 5 bases, with 21 bases spanning the gap. CDR3 residues: CASLTRGVKGTEAFF. The DNA of the CDR3 is TGTGCCAGTCTTACCCGGGGCGTCAAGGGTACTGAAGCTTTCTTT.

V gene TRBV28 combines with J gene TRBJ1-6; the D gene is possibly TRBD1 (5 bases). This CDR3 spans 16 amino acids. From germline, CDR1 is MDHEN and CDR2 SYDVKM. The V and J ends lost 2 bases and 10 bases respectively, with 18 bases between them. CDR3 nucleotides: TGTGCCAGCAGTTTAACGGTGGGGCAGGGAGGATCACCCCTCCACTTT. Its protein is CASSLTVGQGGSPLHF.

The genes are TRBV18 and TRBJ1-3; no clear D gene. The germline gives CDR1 KGHSH, CDR2 LQKENI. The CDR3 loop spans 14 amino acids. V lost 4 bases and J 2 bases, leaving 9 bases between the germline ends. The CDR3 here is CASSRSGTGNTIYF. The CDR3 DNA reads TGTGCCAGCTCACGTTCGGGTACTGGAAACACCATATATTTT.

This clone was picked up one time. J is TRBJ2-6 and V is TRBV11-1, with unresolved D. CDR1 is SGHAT, CDR2 FQDESV, per germline (reference sequence). The CDR3 length is 15 residues. V lost 1 base and J lost 1, with 5 bases in between. In nucleotides, the CDR3 is TGTGCCAGCAGCTTAGTACCTTCTGGGGCCAACGTCCTGACTTTC. The encoded protein is CASSLVPSGANVLTF.

This chain joins TRBV25-1 and TRBJ2-3; the match to TRBD1 covers 7 bases. The CDR3 loop spans 16 amino acids. V lost 4 bases, J lost 4 bases, and 11 bases stayed unmatched. Germline assignment: CDR1 MGHDK and CDR2 SYGVNS. Written as DNA, the CDR3 is TGTGCCAGCAGTGCCCCCAGACAGGGAGCGGCAGATACGCAGTATTTT. Amino acid sequence: CASSAPRQGAADTQYF.